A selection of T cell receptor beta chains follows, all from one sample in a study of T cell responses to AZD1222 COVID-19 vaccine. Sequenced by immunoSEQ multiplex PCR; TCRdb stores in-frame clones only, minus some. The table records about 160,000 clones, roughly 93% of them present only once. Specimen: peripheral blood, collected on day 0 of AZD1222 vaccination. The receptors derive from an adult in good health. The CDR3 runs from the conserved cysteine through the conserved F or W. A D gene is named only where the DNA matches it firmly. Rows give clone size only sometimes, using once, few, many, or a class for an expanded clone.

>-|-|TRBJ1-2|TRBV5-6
CASSRGGRTLSGYTF
TGTGCCAGCAGCCGGGGCGGCAGAACACTATCCGGCTACACCTTC
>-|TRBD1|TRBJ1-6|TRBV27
CASSLSDRGNSPLHF
TGTGCCAGCAGTTTATCTGACAGGGGTAATTCACCCCTCCACTTT
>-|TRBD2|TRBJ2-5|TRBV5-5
CASSLEWLGTSGGPRETQYF
TGTGCCAGCAGCTTGGAGTGGTTGGGGACTAGCGGGGGTCCGCGGGAGACCCAGTACTTC
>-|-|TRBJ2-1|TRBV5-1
CASSLGLFSYNEQFF
TGCGCCAGCAGCTTGGGACTCTTCTCCTACAATGAGCAGTTCTTC
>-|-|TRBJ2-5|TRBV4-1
CASSLQGSETQYF
TGCGCCAGCAGCCTCCAGGGTTCGGAGACCCAGTACTTC
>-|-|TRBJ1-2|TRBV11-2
CASSQVGQPYGYTF
TGTGCCAGCAGCCAAGTGGGGCAGCCCTATGGCTACACCTTC
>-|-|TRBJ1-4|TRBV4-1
CASRRQPNALNEKLFF
TGCGCCAGCAGGCGACAGCCGAACGCCCTTAATGAAAAACTGTTTTTT
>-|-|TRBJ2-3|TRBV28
CASRVPEALSTDTQYF
TGTGCCAGCAGGGTACCCGAAGCGCTTAGCACAGATACGCAGTATTTT
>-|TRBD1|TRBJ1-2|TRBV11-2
CASSFNSGTESNYGYTF
TGTGCCAGCAGCTTTAATTCCGGGACAGAAAGTAACTATGGCTACACCTTC
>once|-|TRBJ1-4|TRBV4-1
CASSQHSRTVNEKLFF
TGCGCCAGCAGCCAACACTCCCGGACGGTAAATGAAAAACTGTTTTTT
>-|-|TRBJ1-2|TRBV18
CASSPPGQNYGYTF
TGTGCCAGCTCACCACCGGGCCAGAACTATGGCTACACCTTC
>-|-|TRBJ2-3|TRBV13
CASSTDRSATDTQYF
TGTGCCAGCAGCACGGACAGATCTGCGACAGATACGCAGTATTTT
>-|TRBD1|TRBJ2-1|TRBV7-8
CASSEDTGTGDNEQFF
TGTGCCAGCAGCGAAGATACCGGGACAGGGGACAATGAGCAGTTCTTC